The present TCR beta chain was sequenced within a study of monozygotic twins with inflammatory bowel disease. In eight separate reactions per sample, cDNA was generated. TCRdb reanalyzed the 5' RACE reads, giving one entry per CDR3 protein sequence and no DNA. The data show 150,000 to 200,000 distinct CDR3 sequences, and the top ten clones hold 2.5% to 3%. This CDR3 region has 15 residues. Germline V gene data show CDR1 as KGHSH and CDR2 as LQKENI. Notes on this clonotype: No antigen is known for it.

Study observations and caveats: No detectable difference in repertoire similarity separated concordant from discordant twins, possibly as a result of limited power.

The receptor was isolated from a human donor with ulcerative colitis or Crohn's disease, or a healthy co-twin of an affected twin (not recorded which). The material sequenced was blood. V and J are TRBV18 and TRBJ2-7; TCRdb outputs TRBD2, but without DNA this stays unchecked. CDR3 protein: CASSPPTSGSNEQYF.